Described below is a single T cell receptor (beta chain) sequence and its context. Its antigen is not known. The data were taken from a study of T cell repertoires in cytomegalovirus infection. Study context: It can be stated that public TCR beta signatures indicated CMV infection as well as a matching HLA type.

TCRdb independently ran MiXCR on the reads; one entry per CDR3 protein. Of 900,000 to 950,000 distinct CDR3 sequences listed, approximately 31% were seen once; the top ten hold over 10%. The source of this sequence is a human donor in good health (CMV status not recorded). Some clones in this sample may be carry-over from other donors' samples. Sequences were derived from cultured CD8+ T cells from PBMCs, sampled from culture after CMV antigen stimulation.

The CDR3 spells CASSQEQGDLTEAFF. Here the CDR3 DNA reads TGCGCCAGCAGCCAAGAACAGGGCGATTTAACTGAAGCTTTCTTT. The chain links TRBV4-3 to TRBJ1-1; D perhaps matches TRBD1 (6 bases). V lost 0 bases to trimming and J lost 5 bases, with 13 bases between them. This CDR3 spans 15 amino acids. CDR1 and CDR2 (germline): LGHNA, YSLEER.